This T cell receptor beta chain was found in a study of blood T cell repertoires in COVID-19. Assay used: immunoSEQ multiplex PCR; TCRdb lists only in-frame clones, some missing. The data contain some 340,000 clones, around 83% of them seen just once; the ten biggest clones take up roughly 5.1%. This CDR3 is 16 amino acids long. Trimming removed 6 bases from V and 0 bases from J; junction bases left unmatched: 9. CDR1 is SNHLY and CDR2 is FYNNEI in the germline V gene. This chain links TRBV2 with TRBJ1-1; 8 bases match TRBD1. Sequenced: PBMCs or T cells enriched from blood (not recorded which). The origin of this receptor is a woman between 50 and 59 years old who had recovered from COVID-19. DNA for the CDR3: TGTGCCAGCAGCCTCCGGGACAGGAACCTGAACACTGAAGCTTTCTTT. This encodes CASSLRDRNLNTEAFF.